This TCR beta chain was obtained from a study of OX40 agonist ivuxolimab in advanced cancers. On this clone itself: No antigen is known for it.

Clones were read by immunoSEQ multiplex PCR, and TCRdb kept only the in-frame ones, dropping some. This table holds tens of thousands of clones, around 83% found once. The study's findings and limits: Partial responders treated at 0.1-3.0 mg/kg exhibited clonal expansion among the lowest measured. Some of the nonresponding patients also showed low levels of normalized T-cell clonal expansion. CD4+ and CD8+ blood T cells expanded clonally by week 6 at 0.1 to 3.0 mg/kg.

Trimming cost V 6 bases and J 4 bases, with 17 bases left between them. Germline V CDR1 and CDR2: SGHDT, YYEEEE. The CDR3 spans 15 residues. This TCR came from an adult with an advanced solid tumor such as melanoma, head and neck, liver or kidney cancer. The source was CD4+ or CD8+ T cells sorted from blood, collected in a trial of the OX40 agonist ivuxolimab. This chain connects TRBV5-6 to TRBJ1-5; TRBD1 is a possible D gene (6 bases). The CDR3 DNA reads TGTGCCAGCATCCTCTCTGGACAGCCAAATCAGCCCCAGCATTTT. Its protein is CASILSGQPNQPQHF.